The clone carrying this TCR beta chain counts as medium-sized (0.01 to 0.1%). Its cognate antigen is unknown. These data belong to a study of neurological immune-mediated disorders. TCRdb passed the 5' RACE reads through MiXCR, listing each CDR3 protein once. Seen here are fewer than 20,000 distinct CDR3 sequences, 3.5% observed once, and the top ten hold 20%. Input was around 1 million sorted T cells, either CD4+ or CD8+. The germline gives CDR1 DFQATT, CDR2 SNEGSKA (reference sequence). J gave up 5 bases and V 4 bases, and 5 bases lay outside the gene matches. There are 14 residues in the CDR3. Study findings and constraints: Levels of TCR clonal expansion peaked in HTLV-1-associated myelopathy and reached their lowest in multiple sclerosis, under those of healthy controls.

Specimen: CD8+ T cells from blood. The chain links TRBV20-1 to TRBJ2-7; 13 positions agree with TRBD2. This TCR derives from a woman aged 40 to 49 in good health. The CDR3, as DNA: TGCAGTGCTACCGGGACTAGCGGGACAAACGAGCAGTACTTC. This translates into CSATGTSGTNEQYF.